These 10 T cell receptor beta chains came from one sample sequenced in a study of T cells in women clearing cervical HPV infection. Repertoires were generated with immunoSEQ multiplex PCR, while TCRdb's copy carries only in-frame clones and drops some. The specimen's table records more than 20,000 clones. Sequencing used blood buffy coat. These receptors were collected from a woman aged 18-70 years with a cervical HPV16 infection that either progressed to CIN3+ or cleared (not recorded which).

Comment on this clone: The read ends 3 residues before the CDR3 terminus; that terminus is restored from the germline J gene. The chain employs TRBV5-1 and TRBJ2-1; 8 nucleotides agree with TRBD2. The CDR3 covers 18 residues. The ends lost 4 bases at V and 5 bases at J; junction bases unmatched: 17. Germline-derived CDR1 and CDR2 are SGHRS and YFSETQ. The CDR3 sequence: CASSPVGTSSGSDNEQFF. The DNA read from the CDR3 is TGCGCCAGCAGCCCGGTAGGGACTAGTTCTGGGTCGGACAATGAG.

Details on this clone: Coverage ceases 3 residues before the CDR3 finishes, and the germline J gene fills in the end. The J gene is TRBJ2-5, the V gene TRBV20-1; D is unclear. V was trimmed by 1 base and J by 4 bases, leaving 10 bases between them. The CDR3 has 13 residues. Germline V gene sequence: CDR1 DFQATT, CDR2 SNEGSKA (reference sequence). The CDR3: CSARGSTGETQYF. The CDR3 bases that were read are TGCAGTGCTAGAGGGAGCACGGGAGAGACC.

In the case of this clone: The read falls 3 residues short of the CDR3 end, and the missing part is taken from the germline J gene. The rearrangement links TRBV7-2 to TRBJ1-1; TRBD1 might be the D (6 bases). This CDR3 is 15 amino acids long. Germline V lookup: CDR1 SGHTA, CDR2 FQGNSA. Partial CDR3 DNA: TGTGCCAGCAGCTTAGTGCTAGGGGGTCCAACTAGA. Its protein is CASSLVLGGPTR. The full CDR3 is CASSLVLGGPTRAFF.

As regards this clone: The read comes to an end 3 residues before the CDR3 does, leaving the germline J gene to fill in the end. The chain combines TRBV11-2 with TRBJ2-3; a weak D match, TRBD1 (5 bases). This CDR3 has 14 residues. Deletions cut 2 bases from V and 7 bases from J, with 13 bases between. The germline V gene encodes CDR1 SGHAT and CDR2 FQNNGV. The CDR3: CASSLPRAQHTQYF. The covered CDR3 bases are TGTGCCAGCAGCTTACCCAGGGCACAACATACG.

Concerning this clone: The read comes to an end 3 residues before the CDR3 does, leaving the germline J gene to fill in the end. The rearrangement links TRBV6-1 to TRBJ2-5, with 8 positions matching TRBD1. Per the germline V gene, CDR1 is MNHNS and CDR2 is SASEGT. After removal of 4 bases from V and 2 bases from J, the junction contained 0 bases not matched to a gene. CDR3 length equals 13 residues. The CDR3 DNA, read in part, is TGTGCCAGCAGTGGGACAGGGCAAGAGACC. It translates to CASSGTGQET. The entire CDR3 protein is CASSGTGQETQYF.

Incomplete CDR3 DNA: TGCAGCGTGGGGGGTGGGACTAGTAAAGACGAG. This gives the protein CSVGGGTSKDE. In full, the CDR3 is CSVGGGTSKDEQYF. The chain uses TRBV29-1 and TRBJ2-7, with TRBD2 matching 8 bases. The read stops 3 residues short of the end of the CDR3; the missing end is completed from the germline J gene. V lost 6 bases to trimming and J lost 5 bases; unmatched junction nucleotides: 12. Germline CDR1 is SQVTM and CDR2 is ANQGSEA. The CDR3 loop spans 14 amino acids.

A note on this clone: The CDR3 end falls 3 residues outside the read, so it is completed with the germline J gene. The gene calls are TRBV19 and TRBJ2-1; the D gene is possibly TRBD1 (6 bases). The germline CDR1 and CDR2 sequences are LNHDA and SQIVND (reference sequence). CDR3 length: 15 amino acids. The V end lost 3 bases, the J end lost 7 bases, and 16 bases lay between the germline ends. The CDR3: CASSIFGGAENEQFF. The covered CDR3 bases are TGTGCCAGTAGTATTTTTGGGGGCGCCGAGAATGAG.

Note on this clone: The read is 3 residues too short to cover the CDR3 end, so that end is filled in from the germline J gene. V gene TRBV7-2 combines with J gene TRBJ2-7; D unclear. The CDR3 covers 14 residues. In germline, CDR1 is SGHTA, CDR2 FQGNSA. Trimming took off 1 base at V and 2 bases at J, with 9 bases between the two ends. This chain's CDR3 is CASSLGRQAYEQYF. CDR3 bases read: TGTGCCAGCAGCTTAGGCCGACAAGCCTACGAG.

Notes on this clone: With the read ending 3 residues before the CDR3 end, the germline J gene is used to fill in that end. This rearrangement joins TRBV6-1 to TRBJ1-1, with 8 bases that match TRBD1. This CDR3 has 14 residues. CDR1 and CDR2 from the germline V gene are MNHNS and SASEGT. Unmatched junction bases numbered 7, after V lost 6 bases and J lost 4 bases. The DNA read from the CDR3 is TGTGCCAGCAGAGAAACAGGGGGTCGCACTGAA. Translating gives CASRETGGRTE. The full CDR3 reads CASRETGGRTEAFF.

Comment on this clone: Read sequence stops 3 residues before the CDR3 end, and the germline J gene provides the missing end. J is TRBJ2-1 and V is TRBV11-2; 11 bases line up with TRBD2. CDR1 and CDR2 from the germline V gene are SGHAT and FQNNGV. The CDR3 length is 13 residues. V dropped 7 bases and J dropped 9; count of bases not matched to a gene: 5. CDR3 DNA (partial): TGTGCCAGCACAATAGCGGGAGGGGGTGAG. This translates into CASTIAGGGE. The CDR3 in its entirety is CASTIAGGGEQFF.